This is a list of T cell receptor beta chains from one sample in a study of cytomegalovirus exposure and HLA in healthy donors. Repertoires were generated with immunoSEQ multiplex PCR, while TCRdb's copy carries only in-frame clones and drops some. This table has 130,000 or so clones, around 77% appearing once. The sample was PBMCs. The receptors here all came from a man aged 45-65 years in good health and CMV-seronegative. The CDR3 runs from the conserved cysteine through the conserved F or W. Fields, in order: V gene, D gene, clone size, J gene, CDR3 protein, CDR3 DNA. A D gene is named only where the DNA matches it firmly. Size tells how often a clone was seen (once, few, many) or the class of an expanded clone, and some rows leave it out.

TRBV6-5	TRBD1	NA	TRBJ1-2	CASYRTGNGYTF	TGTGCCAGCTACCGGACAGGGAATGGCTACACCTTC
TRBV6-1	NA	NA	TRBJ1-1	CASTRNTEAFF	TGTGCCAGCACCAGAAACACTGAAGCTTTCTTT
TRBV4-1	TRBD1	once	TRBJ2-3	CASSQTGGPSTDTQYF	TGCGCCAGCAGCCAGACAGGGGGCCCCAGCACAGATACGCAGTATTTT
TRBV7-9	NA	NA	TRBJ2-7	CASGQHRDTYEQYF	TGTGCCAGCGGTCAGCACAGGGACACCTACGAGCAGTACTTC
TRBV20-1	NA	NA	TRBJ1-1	CSATKNTEAFF	TGCAGTGCTACCAAGAACACTGAAGCTTTCTTT
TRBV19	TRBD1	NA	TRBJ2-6	CASSGQGESSGANVLTF	TGTGCCAGTAGTGGACAGGGCGAAAGCTCTGGGGCCAACGTCCTGACTTTC
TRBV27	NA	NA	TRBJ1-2	CASSPSRGSRHGYTF	TGTGCCAGCAGTCCCTCTAGGGGGAGTAGGCATGGCTACACCTTC
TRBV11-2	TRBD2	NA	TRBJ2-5	CASRRPGTSGRETQYF	TGTGCCAGCAGGAGACCCGGGACTAGCGGTAGGGAGACCCAGTACTTC
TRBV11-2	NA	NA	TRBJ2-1	CASSSFGDEQFF	TGTGCCAGCAGCTCCTTCGGAGATGAGCAGTTCTTC
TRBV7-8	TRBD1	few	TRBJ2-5	CASSKTGFHQETQYF	TGTGCCAGCAGCAAGACAGGGTTCCACCAAGAGACCCAGTACTTC
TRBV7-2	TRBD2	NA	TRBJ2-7	CASSLNPTSGRFDEQYF	TGTGCCAGCAGCCTAAACCCCACTAGCGGGAGATTCGACGAGCAGTACTTC
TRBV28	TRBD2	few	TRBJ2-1	CASGGRANEQFF	TGTGCCAGCGGCGGGAGGGCTAATGAGCAGTTCTTC
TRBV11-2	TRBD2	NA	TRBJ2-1	CASSSISLLAGRNEQFF	TGTGCCAGCAGCTCGATATCTCTACTAGCGGGAAGAAATGAGCAGTTCTTC
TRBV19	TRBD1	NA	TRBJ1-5	CASNPLGTGQQPQHF	TGTGCCAGTAATCCCCTCGGGACAGGGCAACAGCCCCAGCATTTT
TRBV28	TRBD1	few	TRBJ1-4	CASSLFLTGDNEKLFF	TGTGCCAGCAGTCTATTTCTGACAGGGGATAATGAAAAACTGTTTTTT
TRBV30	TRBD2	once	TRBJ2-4	CASGTGLAGSEINF	TGTGCCTCGGGAACGGGACTAGCGGGATCGGAGATTAATTTC
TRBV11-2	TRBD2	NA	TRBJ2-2	CASSPTSGTVGELFF	TGTGCCAGCAGCCCGACTAGCGGGACGGTCGGGGAGCTGTTTTTT
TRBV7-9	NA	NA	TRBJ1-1	CASSLQGDTEAFF	TGTGCCAGCAGTCTACAGGGTGACACTGAAGCTTTCTTT
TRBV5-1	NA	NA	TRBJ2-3	CASSLEASSTDTQYF	TGCGCCAGCAGCTTGGAAGCATCCAGCACAGATACGCAGTATTTT
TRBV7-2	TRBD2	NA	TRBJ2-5	CASTGRSLAGETQYF	TGTGCCAGCACCGGAAGGTCGCTAGCGGGAGAGACCCAGTACTTC
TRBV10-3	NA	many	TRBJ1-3	CAISPRQARTSGNTIYF	TGTGCCATCAGCCCACGACAGGCGAGAACTTCTGGAAACACCATATATTTT
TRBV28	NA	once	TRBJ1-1	CASSLQTGLGSEAFF	TGTGCCAGCAGTCTCCAGACAGGTCTAGGGTCTGAAGCTTTCTTT
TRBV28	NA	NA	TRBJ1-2	CASSSYDRGNYGYTF	TGTGCCAGCAGTAGCTACGACCGGGGGAACTATGGCTACACCTTC
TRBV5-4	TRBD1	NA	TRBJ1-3	CASSTGKDSGNTIYF	TGTGCCAGCTCGACAGGGAAAGACTCTGGAAACACCATATATTTT
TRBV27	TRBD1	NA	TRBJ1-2	CASTSGGDYGYTF	TGTGCCAGCACCTCAGGGGGCGACTATGGCTACACCTTC
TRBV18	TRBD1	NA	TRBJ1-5	CASSPISGTGGKVSPQHF	TGTGCCAGCTCACCAATTTCCGGTACAGGGGGTAAAGTATCGCCCCAGCATTTT
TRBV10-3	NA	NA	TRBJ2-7	CATTGGDSYYEQYF	TGTGCCACCACCGGCGGGGACAGCTACTACGAGCAGTACTTC
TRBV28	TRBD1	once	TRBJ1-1	CASSSPTGRTEAFF	TGTGCCAGCAGTTCCCCGACAGGGAGAACTGAAGCTTTCTTT
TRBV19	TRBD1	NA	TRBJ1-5	CASSLGTGNSQPQHF	TGTGCCAGTAGTCTCGGGACAGGGAACTCTCAGCCCCAGCATTTT
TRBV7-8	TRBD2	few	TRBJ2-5	CASTTYRGDGHETQYF	TGTGCCAGCACCACCTACCGGGGGGATGGGCACGAGACCCAGTACTTC
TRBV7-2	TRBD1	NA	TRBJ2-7	CASSQRQGTIYEQYF	TGTGCCAGCAGCCAGAGACAGGGAACGATCTACGAGCAGTACTTC
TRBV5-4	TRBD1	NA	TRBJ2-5	CASSPGQGAIETQYF	TGTGCCAGCAGCCCAGGACAGGGGGCAATCGAGACCCAGTACTTC
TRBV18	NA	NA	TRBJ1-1	CASSPPEGRTEAFF	TGTGCCAGCTCACCACCGGAGGGACGGACTGAAGCTTTCTTT
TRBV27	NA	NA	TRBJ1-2	CASSSTGTLYGYTF	TGTGCCAGCAGTTCCACCGGGACTCTTTATGGCTACACCTTC
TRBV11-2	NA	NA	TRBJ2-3	CASGRQASTDTQYF	TGTGCCAGCGGTCGACAGGCTAGCACAGATACGCAGTATTTT
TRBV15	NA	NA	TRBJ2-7	CATSRDRTASYEQYF	TGTGCCACCAGCAGAGACCGGACAGCTTCCTACGAGCAGTACTTC
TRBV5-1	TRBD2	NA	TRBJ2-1	CASSLGSGGYNEQFF	TGCGCCAGCAGCTTGGGCAGCGGGGGCTACAATGAGCAGTTCTTC
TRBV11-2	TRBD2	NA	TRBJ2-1	CASSSPGLGFDEQFF	TGTGCCAGCAGCTCCCCAGGACTAGGGTTCGATGAGCAGTTCTTC
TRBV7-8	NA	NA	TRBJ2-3	CASSLQYRREADTQYF	TGTGCCAGCAGCTTACAGTACCGCCGGGAAGCAGATACGCAGTATTTT
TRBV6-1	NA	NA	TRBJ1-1	CASSEVKNTEAFF	TGTGCCAGCAGTGAAGTCAAGAACACTGAAGCTTTCTTT
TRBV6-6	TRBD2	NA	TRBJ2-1	CASRIAGIYYNEQFF	TGTGCCAGCAGGATAGCGGGAATCTACTACAATGAGCAGTTCTTC
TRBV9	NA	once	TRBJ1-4	CASSAGTAEKLFF	TGTGCCAGCAGCGCCGGGACTGCGGAAAAACTGTTTTTT
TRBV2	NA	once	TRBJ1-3	CASSQYRVGNTIYF	TGTGCCAGCAGCCAATACAGGGTTGGAAACACCATATATTTT
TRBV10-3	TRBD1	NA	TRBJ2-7	CAISAGGQGLYEQYF	TGTGCCATCAGTGCGGGGGGACAGGGACTCTACGAGCAGTACTTC
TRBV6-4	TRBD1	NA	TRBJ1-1	CASSDSETGTTEAFF	TGTGCCAGCAGTGACTCGGAGACAGGGACCACTGAAGCTTTCTTT
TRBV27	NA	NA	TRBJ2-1	CASSLIPERYEQFF	TGTGCCAGCAGTTTAATCCCCGAGAGGTATGAGCAGTTCTTC
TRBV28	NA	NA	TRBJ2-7	CASSGRYRSYEQYF	TGTGCCAGCAGTGGGCGCTACAGGAGCTACGAGCAGTACTTC
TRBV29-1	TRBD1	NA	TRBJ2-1	CSAMGQYNEQFF	TGCAGCGCCATGGGACAGTACAATGAGCAGTTCTTC
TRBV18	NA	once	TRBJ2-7	CASSPTQDSYEQYF	TGTGCCAGCTCACCCACACAGGACTCCTACGAGCAGTACTTC
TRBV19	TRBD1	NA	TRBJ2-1	CASSSNRGYWEQFF	TGTGCCAGTAGTAGCAACAGGGGATATTGGGAGCAGTTCTTC
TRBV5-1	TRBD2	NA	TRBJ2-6	CASSNLAGAGANVLTF	TGCGCCAGCAGCAACCTAGCGGGAGCTGGGGCCAACGTCCTGACTTTC
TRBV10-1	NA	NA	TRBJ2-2	CATRRDQGGTGELFF	TGCGCCACCCGCCGGGACCAAGGGGGAACCGGGGAGCTGTTTTTT
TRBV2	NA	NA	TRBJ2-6	CASRQSFSGANVLTF	TGTGCCAGCAGACAGTCTTTCTCTGGGGCCAACGTCCTGACTTTC
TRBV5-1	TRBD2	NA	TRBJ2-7	CASSETSVSYEQYF	TGCGCCAGCAGCGAAACTAGCGTCTCCTACGAGCAGTACTTC
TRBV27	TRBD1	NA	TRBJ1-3	CASSSLGQGEHTIYF	TGTGCCAGCAGTTCCCTCGGACAGGGGGAGCACACCATATATTTT
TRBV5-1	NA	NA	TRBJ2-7	CASSPREKSHAYEQYF	TGCGCCAGCAGCCCACGGGAAAAGTCCCATGCCTACGAGCAGTACTTC
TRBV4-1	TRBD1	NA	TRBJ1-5	CASSQAGSGTGKKLQPQHF	TGCGCCAGCAGCCAAGCCGGATCCGGGACAGGCAAAAAATTGCAGCCCCAGCATTTT
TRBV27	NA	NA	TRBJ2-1	CASSLEGTGGPPFWNEQFF	TGTGCCAGCAGTTTAGAGGGGACTGGCGGGCCCCCTTTTTGGAATGAGCAGTTCTTC
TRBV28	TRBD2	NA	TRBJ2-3	CASSSILAGDSTDTQYF	TGTGCCAGCAGTTCAATTCTAGCGGGAGATAGCACAGATACGCAGTATTTT